Listed below are T cell receptor beta chains from one sample, sequenced in a study of blood T cell repertoires in COVID-19. Produced via immunoSEQ multiplex PCR; TCRdb's table is partial and in-frame only. The table includes around 100,000 clones, roughly 90% detected once. What was sequenced was peripheral blood. Receptors were obtained from a young man in a cohort sampled during active COVID-19. Both conserved end residues are part of each CDR3.

V gene: TRBV28
CDR3 protein: CASSILSLLNTEAFF

V gene: TRBV7-9
CDR3 protein: CASSPDREVAQPQHF

V gene: TRBV5-4
CDR3 protein: CASRSTQGTSGYTF

V gene: TRBV2
CDR3 protein: CASKIGTGNEKLFF

V gene: TRBV2
CDR3 protein: CASSPAGYSNQPQHF

V gene: TRBV7-2
CDR3 protein: CASSLNQGLRETQYF

V gene: TRBV18
CDR3 protein: CASSPEVTSGANVLTF

V gene: TRBV7-8
CDR3 protein: CASSRQITDTQYF

V gene: TRBV6-4
CDR3 protein: CASSGSTSDSYNEQFF

V gene: TRBV27
CDR3 protein: CASSRGQGSNQPQHF

V gene: TRBV19
CDR3 protein: CASSSRDRGGGNQPQHF

V gene: TRBV2
CDR3 protein: CASSPGQVTQYF

V gene: TRBV5-5
CDR3 protein: CASSPDKGTSGFRSYEQYF

V gene: TRBV18
CDR3 protein: CASSPGTSVYNEQFF

V gene: TRBV19
CDR3 protein: CASSIYNTGYNEQFF